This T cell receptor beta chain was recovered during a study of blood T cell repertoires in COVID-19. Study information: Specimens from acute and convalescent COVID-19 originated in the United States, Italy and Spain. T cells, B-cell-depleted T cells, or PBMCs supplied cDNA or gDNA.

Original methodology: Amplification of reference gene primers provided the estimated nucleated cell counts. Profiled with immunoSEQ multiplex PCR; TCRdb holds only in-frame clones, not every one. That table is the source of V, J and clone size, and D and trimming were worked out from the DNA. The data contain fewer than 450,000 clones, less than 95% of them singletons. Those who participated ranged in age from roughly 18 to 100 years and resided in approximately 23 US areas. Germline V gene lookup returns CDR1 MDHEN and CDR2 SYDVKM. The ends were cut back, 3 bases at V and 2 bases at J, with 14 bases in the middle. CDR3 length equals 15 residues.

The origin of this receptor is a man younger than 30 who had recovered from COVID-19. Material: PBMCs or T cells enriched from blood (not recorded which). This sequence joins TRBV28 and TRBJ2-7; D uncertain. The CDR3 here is CASSFRNWPTYEQYF. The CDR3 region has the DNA TGTGCCAGCAGTTTCAGGAATTGGCCGACCTACGAGCAGTACTTC.